Listed below are T cell receptor beta chains from one sample, sequenced in a study of T cells in localized non-small cell lung cancer. Sequencing was performed with immunoSEQ multiplex PCR; in TCRdb, only in-frame clones are kept and a portion is missing. This sample has approximately 3,600 clones, with about 25% found just once. The sample consisted of lung tumor tissue, taken before any cancer treatment. The receptors shown here come from a woman aged 35-75 years with stage I lung adenocarcinoma. Both conserved end residues are part of each CDR3. Fields, in order: CDR3 protein, V gene, J gene.

CDR3 protein: CASRSRPEGTEAFF
V gene: TRBV5-1
J gene: TRBJ1-1

CDR3 protein: CAGKRTHSTDTQYF
V gene: TRBV6-8
J gene: TRBJ2-3

CDR3 protein: CASSSGGSYNEQFF
V gene: TRBV11-3
J gene: TRBJ2-1

CDR3 protein: CASSHLLAAGELFF
V gene: TRBV14
J gene: TRBJ2-2

CDR3 protein: CASSLDLSEYNEQFF
V gene: TRBV7-5
J gene: TRBJ2-1

CDR3 protein: CAISESAGVTDTQYF
V gene: TRBV10-3
J gene: TRBJ2-3

CDR3 protein: CASSGDGPEQYF
V gene: TRBV6-8
J gene: TRBJ2-7

CDR3 protein: CASSERSSYEQYF
V gene: TRBV9
J gene: TRBJ2-7

CDR3 protein: CAISESGSGGPIDTQYF
V gene: TRBV10-3
J gene: TRBJ2-3

CDR3 protein: CASSIGILAGETQYF
V gene: TRBV19
J gene: TRBJ2-5

CDR3 protein: CASSPSQGGSPLHF
V gene: TRBV18
J gene: TRBJ1-6

CDR3 protein: CASSPPAVYNEQFF
V gene: TRBV18
J gene: TRBJ2-1

CDR3 protein: CASSYWDSGANVLTF
V gene: TRBV6-8
J gene: TRBJ2-6

CDR3 protein: CASSLPGVLYGYTF
V gene: TRBV5-1
J gene: TRBJ1-2

CDR3 protein: CASSHHRVTNTEAFF
V gene: TRBV11-3
J gene: TRBJ1-1

CDR3 protein: CASSYKASGDTGELFF
V gene: TRBV6-8
J gene: TRBJ2-2

CDR3 protein: CASSLQGGMVSNSPLHF
V gene: TRBV5-1
J gene: TRBJ1-6

CDR3 protein: CASTPGSGKAFF
V gene: TRBV28
J gene: TRBJ1-1